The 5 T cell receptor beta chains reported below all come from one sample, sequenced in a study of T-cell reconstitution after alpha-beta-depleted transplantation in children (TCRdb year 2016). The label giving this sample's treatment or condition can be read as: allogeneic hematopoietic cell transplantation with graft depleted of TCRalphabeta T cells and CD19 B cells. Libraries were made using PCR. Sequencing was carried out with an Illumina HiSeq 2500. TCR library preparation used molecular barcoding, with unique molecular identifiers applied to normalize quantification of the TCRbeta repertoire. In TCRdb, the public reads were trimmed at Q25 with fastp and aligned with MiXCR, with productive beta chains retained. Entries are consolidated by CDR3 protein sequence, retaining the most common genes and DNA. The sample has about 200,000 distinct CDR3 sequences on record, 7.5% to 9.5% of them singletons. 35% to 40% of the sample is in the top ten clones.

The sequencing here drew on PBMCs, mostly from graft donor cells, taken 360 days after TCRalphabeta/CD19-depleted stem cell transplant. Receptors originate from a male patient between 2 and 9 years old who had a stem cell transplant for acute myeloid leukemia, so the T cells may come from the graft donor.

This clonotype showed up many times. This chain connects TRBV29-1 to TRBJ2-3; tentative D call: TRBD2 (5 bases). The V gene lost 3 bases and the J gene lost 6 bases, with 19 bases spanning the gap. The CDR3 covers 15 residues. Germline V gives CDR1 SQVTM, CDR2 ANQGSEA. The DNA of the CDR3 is TGCAGCGTTGATCTTTGGCAGGACTCCGGGGATACGCAGTATTTT. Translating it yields CSVDLWQDSGDTQYF.

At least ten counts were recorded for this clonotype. The CDR3 protein is CASRPGAISYEQYV. As DNA, the CDR3 is TGTGCCAGCAGACCAGGGGCCATCTCCTACGAGCAGTACGTC. This chain uses TRBV27 with TRBJ2-7; tentatively, D is TRBD1 (6 bases). Germline V gene data show CDR1 as MNHEY and CDR2 as SMNVEV (reference sequence). The CDR3 has 14 amino acids. The germline V and J ends were trimmed by 6 bases and 0 bases, with 12 bases remaining between them.

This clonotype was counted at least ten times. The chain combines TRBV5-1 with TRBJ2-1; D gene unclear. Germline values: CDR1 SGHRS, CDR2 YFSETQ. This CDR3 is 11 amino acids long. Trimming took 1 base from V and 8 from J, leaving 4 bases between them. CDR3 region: CASSLFDEQFF. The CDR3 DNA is TGCGCCAGCAGCTTGTTCGATGAGCAGTTCTTC.

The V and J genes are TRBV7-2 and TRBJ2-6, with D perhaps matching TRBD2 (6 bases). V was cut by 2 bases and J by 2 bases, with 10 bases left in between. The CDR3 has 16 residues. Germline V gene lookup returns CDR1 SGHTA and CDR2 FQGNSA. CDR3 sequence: CASSLLGGAGANVLTF. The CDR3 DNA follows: TGTGCCAGCAGCTTACTGGGGGGAGCTGGGGCCAACGTCCTGACTTTC.

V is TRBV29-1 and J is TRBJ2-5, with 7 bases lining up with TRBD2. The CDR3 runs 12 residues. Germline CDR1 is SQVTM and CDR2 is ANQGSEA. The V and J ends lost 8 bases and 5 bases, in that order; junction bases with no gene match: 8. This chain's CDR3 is CSTWGGRETQYF. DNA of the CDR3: TGCAGCACTTGGGGGGGACGGGAGACCCAGTACTTC.